Listed below are T cell receptor beta chains from one sample, sequenced in a study of lymphopenia after photon versus proton radiotherapy. Profiling relied on immunoSEQ multiplex PCR, and the TCRdb table lists in-frame clones only, not all of them. The table has about 40,000 clones, around 83% seen once; the top ten hold approximately 10%. Here the sequenced sample was peripheral blood, taken from a patient treated with proton-based radiotherapy. Receptors were obtained from a woman aged 65 to 85 with pancreatic cancer. Some clones in this sample may be carry-over from other donors' samples. Each CDR3 is given with its conserved first and last residue. Each record gives: clone size, D gene, V gene, J gene, CDR3 protein, CDR3 DNA. A D gene is named only where the DNA matches it firmly. For some rows the clone size is stated as once, few or many, or as a class when expanded; others skip it.

size: -; D: TRBD2; V: TRBV11-2; J: TRBJ2-7; CDR3: CASSYGLAGVYEQYF; DNA: TGTGCCAGCAGCTACGGACTAGCGGGAGTTTACGAGCAGTACTTC
size: few; D: -; V: TRBV6-1; J: TRBJ1-5; CDR3: CASSDGGHQPQHF; DNA: TGTGCCAGCAGTGATGGGGGACATCAGCCCCAGCATTTT
size: -; D: -; V: TRBV12-1; J: TRBJ2-5; CDR3: CASSSGLAGEDGETQYF; DNA: TGTGCCAGCAGCTCAGGACTAGCGGGAGAGGACGGGGAGACCCAGTACTTC
size: -; D: -; V: TRBV6-5; J: TRBJ1-1; CDR3: CASSYRGLTEAFF; DNA: TGTGCCAGCAGTTACAGAGGTCTAACTGAAGCTTTCTTT
size: -; D: TRBD2; V: TRBV7-2; J: TRBJ2-3; CDR3: CASSFRASGKDTQYF; DNA: TGTGCCAGCAGCTTTAGGGCTAGCGGGAAAGATACGCAGTATTTT
size: -; D: TRBD1; V: TRBV27; J: TRBJ1-2; CDR3: CASKQGTTNYGYTF; DNA: TGTGCCAGCAAACAGGGGACCACTAACTATGGCTACACCTTC
size: few; D: TRBD1; V: TRBV6-5; J: TRBJ1-2; CDR3: CASGQQGGGYGYTF; DNA: TGTGCCAGCGGACAACAGGGGGGCGGCTATGGCTACACCTTC
size: -; D: -; V: TRBV7-2; J: TRBJ2-5; CDR3: CASSLQETQYF; DNA: TGTGCCAGCAGCCTCCAAGAGACCCAGTACTTC
size: -; D: -; V: TRBV7-9; J: TRBJ1-1; CDR3: CASSLPTRSYTEAFF; DNA: TGTGCCAGCAGCTTACCCACCCGTTCGTACACTGAAGCTTTCTTT
size: -; D: -; V: TRBV6-1; J: TRBJ1-3; CDR3: CASLGGNYDDTIYF; DNA: TGTGCCAGCCTCGGGGGGAACTATGACGACACCATATATTTT
size: -; D: TRBD1; V: TRBV30; J: TRBJ2-1; CDR3: CAHGTVSYNEQFF; DNA: TGTGCCCACGGGACAGTCTCCTACAATGAGCAGTTCTTC
size: -; D: -; V: TRBV28; J: TRBJ1-1; CDR3: CASKTRGQGNTEAFF; DNA: TGTGCCAGCAAAACGAGAGGGCAGGGGAACACTGAAGCTTTCTTT
size: -; D: -; V: TRBV6-1; J: TRBJ2-1; CDR3: CASSEVGGSSYNEQFF; DNA: TGTGCCAGCAGTGAGGTCGGCGGAAGCTCCTACAATGAGCAGTTCTTC
size: -; D: -; V: TRBV30; J: TRBJ1-1; CDR3: CAWNNGGPNTEAFF; DNA: TGTGCCTGGAACAACGGGGGTCCTAACACTGAAGCTTTCTTT
size: -; D: -; V: TRBV15; J: TRBJ1-1; CDR3: CATSRVWVGTEAFF; DNA: TGTGCCACCAGCAGAGTTTGGGTAGGGACTGAAGCTTTCTTT
size: -; D: TRBD2; V: TRBV7-9; J: TRBJ2-5; CDR3: CASSPGTSGSFRETQYF; DNA: TGTGCCAGCAGCCCCGGGACTAGCGGGAGTTTTCGAGAGACCCAGTACTTC
size: -; D: -; V: TRBV29-1; J: TRBJ2-7; CDR3: CSVGVTDSYEQYF; DNA: TGCAGCGTTGGCGTAACAGACTCCTACGAGCAGTACTTC
size: -; D: TRBD2; V: TRBV19; J: TRBJ2-1; CDR3: CASSGTSGGREQFF; DNA: TGTGCCAGTAGCGGGACTAGCGGCGGCAGGGAGCAGTTCTTC
size: -; D: TRBD1; V: TRBV5-4; J: TRBJ2-7; CDR3: CASSPTGNSYEQYF; DNA: TGTGCCAGCAGCCCGACAGGGAACTCCTACGAGCAGTACTTC
size: -; D: TRBD2; V: TRBV18; J: TRBJ2-1; CDR3: CASSPIIPGTSGPNEQFF; DNA: TGTGCCAGCTCACCCATCATTCCCGGGACTAGCGGCCCCAATGAGCAGTTCTTC
size: -; D: TRBD2; V: TRBV7-3; J: TRBJ2-3; CDR3: CASSPGAGGPIDTQYF; DNA: TGTGCCAGCAGCCCGGGAGCGGGAGGGCCGATAGATACGCAGTATTTT
size: -; D: TRBD2; V: TRBV5-1; J: TRBJ2-1; CDR3: CASSLQPSGSFNEQFF; DNA: TGCGCCAGCAGCCTCCAGCCTAGCGGGAGTTTTAATGAGCAGTTCTTC
size: medium-sized; D: -; V: TRBV2; J: TRBJ2-3; CDR3: CAAGLKGWNTDTQYF; DNA: TGTGCCGCGGGACTTAAGGGGTGGAACACAGATACGCAGTATTTT
size: -; D: -; V: TRBV18; J: TRBJ1-1; CDR3: CASSPAETNTEAFF; DNA: TGTGCCAGCTCACCCGCGGAAACGAACACTGAAGCTTTCTTT
size: -; D: -; V: TRBV5-1; J: TRBJ2-5; CDR3: CASSVGTAGETQYF; DNA: TGCGCCAGCAGCGTCGGGACTGCGGGGGAGACCCAGTACTTC